This T cell receptor beta chain was captured in a study of shared clonotypes between healthy human individuals. Note on this clone: Other nucleotide sequences in the sample specify the same CDR3.

The CDR3 totals 15 residues. V gave up 0 bases and J gave up 1 base; unmatched junction bases: 3. The germline V gene encodes CDR1 SGDLS and CDR2 YYNGEE. Healthy adults negative for HIV, lacking recent acute infections or vaccinations, served as donors. Profiling relied on immunoSEQ multiplex PCR, and the TCRdb table lists in-frame clones only, not all of them. The table shows approximately 2.4 million clones, with almost 96% occurring only once. Sequenced sample: naive CD4+ T cells sorted from blood. Subset reported: CD45RA+ positively selected. The clonotype was recovered from a man between 18 and 35 years old in good health. This chain connects TRBV9 to TRBJ2-5; TRBD2 matches at 7 bases. For the CDR3, the DNA is TGTGCCAGCAGCGTAGGTTGGGGGGGCCAAGAGACCCAGTACTTC. Translation: CASSVGWGGQETQYF.